These 16 T cell receptor beta chains were all obtained from the same sample, sequenced in a study of cytomegalovirus exposure and HLA in healthy donors. Use of 60 Vbeta and 13 Jbeta primers characterized the PCR. Libraries were prepared by immunoSEQ multiplex PCR; TCRdb keeps only in-frame clonotypes and omits some of them. This sample yields about 120,000 clones, of which 67% are seen a single time; about 8.3% belongs to the top ten. The sample consisted of PBMCs. These TCRs come from a man younger than 30 in good health and CMV-seropositive.

This chain links TRBV30 with TRBJ1-5; perhaps TRBD1 as D (5 bases). From germline, CDR1 is GTSNPN and CDR2 SVGIG (reference sequence). The CDR3 is made up of 13 amino acids. Trimming took 0 bases from V and 9 from J, leaving 12 bases between them. The DNA for the CDR3 is TGTGCCTGGAGTGTCGCCAGGGAACGGCCCCAGCATTTT. It is translated as CAWSVARERPQHF. The full variable domain, its missing parts supplied by reference TRBV30 and TRBJ1-5, is SQTIHQWPATLVQPVGSPLSLECTVEGTSNPNLYWYRQAAGRGLQLLFYSVGIGQISSEVPQNLSASRPQDRQFILSSKKLLLSDSGFYLCAWSVARERPQHFGDGTRLSIL.

The rearrangement joins TRBV6-1 to TRBJ1-1; D is uncertain. V was cut by 6 bases and J by 3 bases, with 11 bases left in between. CDR3 size: 13 residues. Germline CDR1 is MNHNS and CDR2 is SASEGT. DNA of the CDR3: TGTGCCAGCAGCCGCCAACCGGACACTGAAGCTTTCTTT. It specifies CASSRQPDTEAFF.

The J gene is TRBJ2-2, the V gene TRBV11-2; 13 positions match TRBD2. Germline V gene sequence: CDR1 SGHAT, CDR2 FQNNGV. V was clipped by 5 bases and J by 6 bases; unmatched bases: 9. The length of the CDR3 is 17 residues. For the CDR3, the DNA is TGTGCCAGCAGCCTACGGGGACTAGCGGGGAAGGCCGGGGAGCTGTTTTTT. This translates into CASSLRGLAGKAGELFF.

This clone was detected a few times. The chain recombines TRBV5-6 with TRBJ1-5; the match to TRBD1 covers 8 bases. V lost 2 bases and J lost 4; bases outside the gene matches: 8. Germline values: CDR1 SGHDT, CDR2 YYEEEE. CDR3 length: 16 amino acids. The CDR3 DNA reads TGTGCCAGCAGCTTAACAGGGGGGGAAGTTAATCAGCCCCAGCATTTT. Protein sequence: CASSLTGGEVNQPQHF.

This clone was seen only once. The chain joins TRBV6-5 to TRBJ2-1, with TRBD2 matching over 13 bases. V was pared by 3 bases and J by 10 bases, with 6 bases of the junction left unmatched. The CDR3 length is 15 residues. Germline loops: CDR1 MNHEY, CDR2 SVGAGI. CDR3 sequence reads: CASSYSLAGGKEQFF. The DNA of the CDR3 is TGTGCCAGCAGTTATTCACTAGCGGGGGGGAAAGAGCAGTTCTTC.

In this sample, this clone turned up a few times. The genes are TRBV11-3 and TRBJ2-5, with TRBD2 matching 8 bases. CDR1 SGHNT and CDR2 YENEEA come from the germline V gene. The CDR3 totals 16 residues. V trimming: 5 bases; J trimming: 5 bases; junction bases outside the gene matches: 13. The CDR3 DNA follows: TGTGCCAGCAGCCCGACGGTCGCCCAGCGGGGGGAGACCCAGTACTTC. Its translation is CASSPTVAQRGETQYF.

The chain is built from TRBV6-4 and TRBJ2-1; TRBD2 matches at 9 bases. Germline trimming cut 8 bases from V and 8 bases from J; bases unmatched to any gene: 16. This CDR3 contains 16 residues. Germline assignment: CDR1 MRHNA and CDR2 SNTAGT. The CDR3 sequence: CASPRSGRGGLDEQFF. CDR3 nucleotide sequence: TGTGCCAGCCCACGGTCGGGGCGGGGGGGCTTGGATGAGCAGTTCTTC.

The chain recombines TRBV19 with TRBJ2-5; D uncertain. Trimming removed 2 bases at V and 2 bases at J, with 6 bases between. The CDR3 contains 13 residues. Per the germline V gene, CDR1 is LNHDA and CDR2 is SQIVND (reference sequence). The CDR3 DNA reads TGTGCCAGTAGTATAATACTACAAGAGACCCAGTACTTC. Its protein is CASSIILQETQYF.

The chain is built from TRBV5-6 and TRBJ1-2; D may be TRBD1 (5 bases). Germline V lookup: CDR1 SGHDT, CDR2 YYEEEE. This CDR3 comprises 15 residues. V dropped 1 base and J dropped 0 bases, with 10 bases sitting between them. The CDR3 DNA sequence: TGTGCCAGCAGCTTGAGGGGTCTCGCTAACTATGGCTACACCTTC. Protein sequence: CASSLRGLANYGYTF.

The V and J genes are TRBV6-5 and TRBJ1-6; maybe TRBD1 (5 bases). The V and J ends lost 6 bases and 9 bases respectively, with 12 bases between them. Germline V gene lookup returns CDR1 MNHEY and CDR2 SVGAGI. CDR3 size: 13 residues. For the CDR3, the DNA is TGTGCCAGCAGGGACGGGGGTGGTTCACCCCTCCACTTT. Its protein is CASRDGGGSPLHF.

This clone was seen a handful of times. V gene TRBV30 combines with J gene TRBJ2-3; 9 positions match TRBD1. V gave up 8 bases and J gave up 2 bases; unmatched junction bases: 5. The CDR3 totals 13 residues. Germline CDR1 is GTSNPN and CDR2 is SVGIG (reference sequence). The DNA for the CDR3 is TGTGCCGGGACAGGGCTATTCACAGATACGCAGTATTTT. Its protein is CAGTGLFTDTQYF.

V is TRBV2 and J is TRBJ2-5; D gene unclear. The J call is doubtful: the DNA matches TRBJ2-7 better. Germline lookup yields CDR1 SNHLY and CDR2 FYNNEI. The CDR3 sequence is 12 residues long. CDR3 amino acids: CASSAHSYEQYF. CDR3 DNA: TGTGCCAGCAGTGCCCACTCCTACGAGCAGTACTTC.

The sample holds a few counts of this clone. The rearrangement joins TRBV5-4 to TRBJ2-7; maybe TRBD2 (5 bases). The germline CDR1 and CDR2 sequences are SGHNT and YYREEE (reference sequence). Between the trimmed V and J ends, which lost 4 bases and 6 bases, there was a span of 14 bases. This CDR3 is 13 amino acids long. As DNA, the CDR3 is TGTGCCAGCAGCCCCCCGGGGAACGGCGAGCAGTACTTC. Residues: CASSPPGNGEQYF.

This clone was seen a handful of times. The chain uses TRBV7-9 and TRBJ2-1; TRBD1 might be the D (6 bases). From germline, CDR1 is SEHNR and CDR2 FQNEAQ (reference sequence). The CDR3 contains 14 residues. Between the trimmed V and J ends, which lost 1 base and 5 bases, there was a span of 9 bases. CDR3 amino acids: CASSLGTANNEQFF. CDR3 in DNA: TGTGCCAGCAGCTTAGGGACAGCGAACAATGAGCAGTTCTTC.

The chain employs TRBV2 and TRBJ2-5; maybe TRBD1 (6 bases). TRBJ2-7 matches the DNA end more closely, so the J call is doubtful. The germline gives CDR1 SNHLY, CDR2 FYNNEI. CDR3 length: 17 residues. CDR3 bases: TGTGCCAGCAGTGACCCCCACGGAACAGGGAGTAACTACGAGCAGTACTTC. It yields the protein CASSDPHGTGSNYEQYF.

The chain carries TRBV7-3 and TRBJ2-2, with D perhaps TRBD2 (5 bases). Per germline, CDR1 SGHTA and CDR2 FQGTGA. The CDR3 has 17 residues. Between the trimmed V and J ends, which lost 5 bases and 5 bases, there was a span of 21 bases. The CDR3 is CASSQPPGSAGTGELFF. The CDR3 DNA reads TGTGCCAGCAGCCAACCCCCGGGTAGCGCCGGGACCGGGGAGCTGTTTTTT.